One and the same sample provided the 27 T cell receptor beta chains below, sequenced in a study of cytotoxic CD8 clonotypes in ibrutinib-treated CLL. Only in-frame clones appear in the TCRdb table, and some are missing; sequencing was by immunoSEQ multiplex PCR. The sample gives more than 85,000 clones, over 60% of which show up once; roughly 25% is in the top ten. Source: PBMCs, taken after 24 months of ibrutinib treatment. The source is a human donor with chronic lymphocytic leukemia.

The chain combines TRBV4-3 with TRBJ1-4, with D uncertain. V lost 0 bases, J lost 7 bases, and 15 bases lay in between. The length of the CDR3 is 16 residues. The germline V gene encodes CDR1 LGHNA and CDR2 YSLEER. CDR3 bases: TGCGCCAGCAGCCAAGAAGTTGGGCGCATTGGTGAAAAACTGTTTTTT. This gives the protein CASSQEVGRIGEKLFF.

The chain employs TRBV19 and TRBJ1-2, with D tentatively TRBD1 (5 bases). Germline-derived CDR1 and CDR2 are LNHDA and SQIVND (reference sequence). The ends were cut back, 3 bases at V and 6 bases at J, with 20 bases in the middle. CDR3 length equals 16 residues. Here the CDR3 DNA reads TGTGCCAGTAGTATGAGGCAGGCTGGGGGGGTCCATGGCTACACCTTC. Its translation: CASSMRQAGGVHGYTF.

The V gene is TRBV5-1, the J gene TRBJ1-1; 9 nucleotides agree with TRBD1. This CDR3 contains 15 residues. V trimming: 4 bases; J trimming: 0 bases; junction bases outside the gene matches: 4. Germline V gene sequence: CDR1 SGHRS, CDR2 YFSETQ. The CDR3 is CASSLGQGMNTEAFF. The CDR3 coding sequence is TGCGCCAGCAGCCTCGGACAGGGGATGAACACTGAAGCTTTCTTT.

This clone showed up just once. The V gene is TRBV30, the J gene TRBJ2-1, with 9 bases matching TRBD1. This CDR3 spans 14 amino acids. Losses at the gene ends were 4 bases for V and 12 bases for J; bases not matched to a gene: 13. Germline lookup yields CDR1 GTSNPN and CDR2 SVGIG (reference sequence). CDR3 in DNA: TGTGCCTGGACGCAGAAGGGACAGGGTATTCGGCAGTTCTTC. It translates to CAWTQKGQGIRQFF.

This clone was counted once. This chain's CDR3 is CASSPGGGRSNTEAFF. For the CDR3, the DNA is TGTGCCAGTAGTCCCGGCGGCGGTAGATCCAACACTGAAGCTTTCTTT. J is TRBJ1-1 and V is TRBV19; D gene unclear. From germline, CDR1 is LNHDA and CDR2 SQIVND (reference sequence). V dropped 5 bases and J dropped 2 bases, with 18 bases sitting between them. CDR3 length equals 16 residues.

This chain joins TRBV5-8 and TRBJ1-3; perhaps TRBD1 as D (6 bases). V was shortened by 4 bases and J by 2 bases, with 13 bases between the two germline ends. Germline loops: CDR1 SGHTS, CDR2 YDEGEE. The CDR3 totals 15 residues. The CDR3 DNA is TGTGCCAGCAGCATTCAGGGGATGACTGGAAACACCATATATTTT. Protein product: CASSIQGMTGNTIYF.

J is TRBJ1-1 and V is TRBV6-5; unclear D gene. The germline CDR1 and CDR2 sequences are MNHEY and SVGAGI. V shed 2 bases and J shed 0 bases, with 10 bases lying between them. The CDR3 spans 15 residues. The CDR3 region has the DNA TGTGCCAGCAGTTACAGGAGGGAAATGAACACTGAAGCTTTCTTT. It translates to CASSYRREMNTEAFF.

As to this clone: Other nucleotide sequences from this sample produce the same CDR3. The chain links TRBV2 to TRBJ2-7; TRBD2 matches 10 bases. The CDR3 length is 14 residues. Germline CDR1 and CDR2: SNHLY and FYNNEI. J was trimmed by 2 bases and V by 4 bases; bases with no gene match: 2. The DNA for the CDR3 is TGTGCCAGCAGTGGGCTAGCGGGAGCCTACGAGCAGTACTTC. This gives the protein CASSGLAGAYEQYF.

The rearrangement uses TRBV30 and TRBJ1-5; a possible D gene is TRBD1 (6 bases). V was shortened by 0 bases and J by 4 bases, with 10 bases between the two germline ends. The CDR3 totals 14 residues. The germline V gene has CDR1 GTSNPN and CDR2 SVGIG (reference sequence). Here the CDR3 reads CAWSVGGDNQPQHF. The CDR3 nucleotides are TGTGCCTGGAGTGTAGGGGGGGATAATCAGCCCCAGCATTTT.

The chain employs TRBV9 and TRBJ2-2; 7 positions agree with TRBD1. The junction had 10 bases not matched to a gene; V was cut back by 4 bases and J by 7 bases. CDR1 is SGDLS and CDR2 is YYNGEE in the germline V gene. The CDR3 extends over 15 amino acids. CDR3 protein: CASSPAEGAVGELFF. As DNA, the CDR3 is TGTGCCAGCAGCCCAGCAGAGGGGGCTGTCGGGGAGCTGTTTTTT.

This chain connects TRBV7-3 to TRBJ2-1; 15 bases agree with TRBD2. The CDR3 has 18 residues. With V trimmed by 4 bases and J by 5 bases, 9 bases remained unmatched. Germline values: CDR1 SGHTA, CDR2 FQGTGA. CDR3 in amino acids: CASSSGLAGGGRHNEQFF. The CDR3 nucleotides are TGTGCCAGCAGCTCGGGACTAGCGGGAGGTGGGAGGCACAATGAGCAGTTCTTC.

The chain combines TRBV5-1 with TRBJ1-2; maybe TRBD1 (5 bases). Looked up from germline, CDR1 is SGHRS and CDR2 is YFSETQ. With 5 bases removed from V and 8 bases from J, the gap between germline ends came to 22 bases. CDR3 size: 15 residues. The CDR3 DNA follows: TGCGCCAGCAGGAGGGACGGCGGTGAAGAAGGAGGCTACACCTTC. Residues: CASRRDGGEEGGYTF.

The V call is TRBV11-3, the J call TRBJ2-1; 10 positions match TRBD2. V trimming: 1 base; J trimming: 3 bases; junction bases outside the gene matches: 0. Looked up from germline, CDR1 is SGHNT and CDR2 is YENEEA. The CDR3 is 15 residues long. CDR3 DNA: TGTGCCAGCAGCTTAGCTAGCGGGAGCTACAATGAGCAGTTCTTC. The encoded protein is CASSLASGSYNEQFF.

CDR3 bases: TGTGCCAGCAGCGTCGGACTGATGAACACTGAAGCTTTCTTT. Amino acid sequence: CASSVGLMNTEAFF. The chain is built from TRBV28 and TRBJ1-1, with D unresolved. Germline V gene data show CDR1 as MDHEN and CDR2 as SYDVKM. This CDR3 spans 14 amino acids. Trimming pared 6 bases from V and 0 bases from J, leaving 11 bases between.

This clone was observed a handful of times. The chain links TRBV2 to TRBJ2-3; perhaps TRBD1 as D (6 bases). The CDR3 is 12 amino acids. The V and J ends lost 7 bases and 10 bases respectively, with 15 bases between them. Looked up from germline, CDR1 is SNHLY and CDR2 is FYNNEI. The chain's CDR3 is CASKDSSKAQYF. The CDR3 DNA reads TGTGCCAGCAAGGACAGCTCTAAGGCGCAGTATTTT.

The V call is TRBV7-8, the J call TRBJ2-2, with D uncertain. The CDR3 extends over 15 amino acids. CDR1 and CDR2 from the germline V gene are SGHVS and FQNEAQ. V was clipped by 4 bases and J by 2 bases, with 11 bases between them. The DNA for the CDR3 is TGTGCCAGCAGCTCCCTTCCTCCTAACACCGGGGAGCTGTTTTTT. Encoded protein: CASSSLPPNTGELFF.

The chain carries TRBV2 and TRBJ1-3, with D possibly being TRBD1 (6 bases). Trimming stripped 6 bases from V and 2 bases from J, with 14 bases between. The CDR3 is 15 residues long. Germline-derived CDR1 and CDR2 are SNHLY and FYNNEI. The CDR3 bases are TGTGCCAGCAGAGGGACACAGAAACCTGGAAACACCATATATTTT. Protein: CASRGTQKPGNTIYF.

This clone was seen a single time. The rearrangement uses TRBV5-1 and TRBJ2-5; 16 nucleotides agree with TRBD2. The V segment lost 2 bases and the J segment 6 bases; nucleotides outside the gene matches: 4. The CDR3 extends over 16 amino acids. Germline V lookup: CDR1 SGHRS, CDR2 YFSETQ. For the CDR3, the DNA is TGCGCCAGCAGCTTTGGGACTAGCGGGAGGGGCAAGACCCAGTACTTC. This gives the protein CASSFGTSGRGKTQYF.

The V call is TRBV11-2, the J call TRBJ2-7; the D is unclear. Trimming took 5 bases from V and 3 from J, leaving 8 bases between them. CDR1 and CDR2 (germline): SGHAT, FQNNGV. This CDR3 is 12 amino acids long. The CDR3 sequence: CASSRQDYEQYF. CDR3 DNA sequence: TGTGCCAGCAGCCGGCAAGACTACGAGCAGTACTTC.

The chain recombines TRBV5-5 with TRBJ1-3; D is ambiguous. This CDR3 is built from 15 residues. The germline V gene has CDR1 SGHKS and CDR2 YYEKEE (reference sequence). Trimming pared 0 bases from V and 1 base from J, leaving 8 bases between. The CDR3 region is CASSLAIGSGNTIYF. The DNA of the CDR3 is TGTGCCAGCAGCTTGGCGATAGGGTCTGGAAACACCATATATTTT.

This chain uses TRBV6-1 with TRBJ1-5, with TRBD1 as a possible D gene (6 bases). V lost 3 bases and J lost 3, with 12 bases in between. Germline V gene sequence: CDR1 MNHNS, CDR2 SASEGT. The CDR3 is 15 residues long. The CDR3 protein is CASSERGQNNQPQHF. In DNA form, the CDR3 reads TGTGCCAGCAGTGAGCGGGGACAAAACAATCAGCCCCAGCATTTT.

This clone occurred a few times. This chain uses TRBV5-5 with TRBJ1-1; 8 bases map to TRBD1. V shed 0 bases, J shed 8 bases, and the junction held 9 bases outside the gene matches. Germline V CDR1 and CDR2: SGHKS, YYEKEE (reference sequence). This CDR3 region has 15 residues. The CDR3 is CASSLVARGLGEAFF. The CDR3, as DNA: TGTGCCAGCAGCTTGGTGGCCAGGGGGCTAGGGGAAGCTTTCTTT.

The chain employs TRBV7-2 and TRBJ2-3; 9 bases are a match to TRBD2. V gave up 1 base and J gave up 6 bases; unmatched junction bases: 5. This CDR3 is built from 15 residues. CDR1 is SGHTA, CDR2 FQGNSA, per germline. The CDR3 bases are TGTGCCAGCAGCTTAGGGCGGGGGGGCCCCGATACGCAGTATTTT. Translating it yields CASSLGRGGPDTQYF.

The chain recombines TRBV14 with TRBJ2-1; 12 bases fit TRBD2. CDR1 is SGHDN, CDR2 FVKESK, per germline. Germline trimming cut 3 bases from V and 7 bases from J; bases unmatched to any gene: 7. The CDR3 sequence is 16 residues long. The CDR3 DNA reads TGTGCCAGCAGCCAGCTAGGACTAGCGGGAAGGAATGAGCAGTTCTTC. Its translation is CASSQLGLAGRNEQFF.

The rearrangement joins TRBV9 to TRBJ2-2, with D perhaps TRBD1 (5 bases). The CDR3 length is 14 residues. Trimming pared 4 bases from V and 6 bases from J, leaving 13 bases between. Germline V gene sequence: CDR1 SGDLS, CDR2 YYNGEE. The CDR3 loop reads CASSTQTVPGELFF. The CDR3 nucleotides read TGTGCCAGCAGCACCCAGACAGTTCCCGGGGAGCTGTTTTTT.

V gene TRBV10-3 combines with J gene TRBJ2-7, with D tentatively TRBD1 or TRBD2 (5 bases each). CDR3 length: 16 residues. Germline values: CDR1 ENHRY, CDR2 SYGVKD. The V end lost 7 bases, the J end lost 0 bases, and 19 bases lay between the germline ends. CDR3 DNA: TGTGCCATCAACCTAAAACCCGGGACCCCCTCCTACGAGCAGTACTTC. Residues: CAINLKPGTPSYEQYF.

This clone appeared a single time. J is TRBJ2-6 and V is TRBV5-1; D is perhaps TRBD1 (5 bases). CDR1 and CDR2 (germline): SGHRS, YFSETQ. Trimming took 0 bases from V and 2 from J, leaving 9 bases between them. CDR3 size: 16 residues. CDR3 coding DNA: TGCGCCAGCAGCTTGGGGCCAGGGACTGGGGCCAACGTCCTGACTTTC. This gives the protein CASSLGPGTGANVLTF.